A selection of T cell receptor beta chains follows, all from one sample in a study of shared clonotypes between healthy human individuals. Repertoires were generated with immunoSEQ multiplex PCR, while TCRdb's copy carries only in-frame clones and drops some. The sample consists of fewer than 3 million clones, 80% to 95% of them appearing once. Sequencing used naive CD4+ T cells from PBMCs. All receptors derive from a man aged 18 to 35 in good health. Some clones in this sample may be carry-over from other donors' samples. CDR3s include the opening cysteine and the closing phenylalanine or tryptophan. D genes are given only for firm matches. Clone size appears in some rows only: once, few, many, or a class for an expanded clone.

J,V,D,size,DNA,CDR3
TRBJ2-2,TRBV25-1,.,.,TGTGCCAGTGGGGATTATCTTGTTGACACCGGGGAGCTGTTTTTT,CASGDYLVDTGELFF
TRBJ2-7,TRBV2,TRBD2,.,TGTGCCAGCAGGTCCGGGACTAGCGGGTGGGGCTCCTACGAGCAGTACTTC,CASRSGTSGWGSYEQYF
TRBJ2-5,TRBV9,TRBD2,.,TGTGCCAGCAGCGACGGGGGGGGTCGCGAGACCCAGTACTTC,CASSDGGGRETQYF
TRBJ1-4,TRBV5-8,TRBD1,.,TGTGCCAGCAGCCTGGGACAGTATAATGAAAAACTGTTTTTT,CASSLGQYNEKLFF
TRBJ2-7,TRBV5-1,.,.,TGCGCCAGCAGCTTGGTTAGCCCGTACGAGCAGTACTTC,CASSLVSPYEQYF
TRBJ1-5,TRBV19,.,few,TGTGCCAGTAGTTCCAGTAGTCGGCGGAATCAGCCCCAGCATTTT,CASSSSSRRNQPQHF
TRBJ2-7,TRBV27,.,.,TGTGCCAGCAGTTTATTCGCCACCTACGAGCAGTACTTC,CASSLFATYEQYF
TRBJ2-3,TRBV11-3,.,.,TGTGCCAGCAGCCCCAGCGCTCTGGGGGCCTCGGATACGCAGTATTTT,CASSPSALGASDTQYF
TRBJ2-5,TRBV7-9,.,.,TGTGCCAGCAGCTTAGACAACCAAGAGACCCAGTACTTC,CASSLDNQETQYF
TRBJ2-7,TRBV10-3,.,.,TGTGCCATCAGTGTCGGGGAAGGCTACGAGCAGTACTTC,CAISVGEGYEQYF
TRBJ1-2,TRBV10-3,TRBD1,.,TGTGCCATCAGTACCGGACAGGGCTATGGCTACACCTTC,CAISTGQGYGYTF
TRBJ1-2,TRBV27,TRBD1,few,TGTGCCAGCAGTTGGGACAGGGGCTCGAACTATGGCTACACCTTC,CASSWDRGSNYGYTF
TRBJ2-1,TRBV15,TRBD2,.,TGTGCCACCAGCGCTTCCGGGACTAGGGACAATGAGCAGTTCTTC,CATSASGTRDNEQFF
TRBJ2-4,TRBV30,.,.,TGTGCCTGGAGTGTAAAAAACATTCAGTACTTC,CAWSVKNIQYF
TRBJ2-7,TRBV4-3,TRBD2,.,TGCGCCAGCAGCCAGGGACTAGCGGGATACCTTTCCTACGAGCAGTACTTC,CASSQGLAGYLSYEQYF
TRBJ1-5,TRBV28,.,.,TGTGCCAGCAGTTTATTGGACAAGAATAGCAATCAGCCCCAGCATTTT,CASSLLDKNSNQPQHF
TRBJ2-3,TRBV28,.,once,TGTGCCAGCAGTCCCAACCGCCCGACGCAGTATTTT,CASSPNRPTQYF
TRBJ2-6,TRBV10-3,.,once,TGTGCCATGGGGGACTTTTCCGGACGGACTAACTCTGGGGCCAACGTCCTGACTTTC,CAMGDFSGRTNSGANVLTF